In this sample, the clone carrying this TCR beta chain turned up many times. Germline CDR1 reads MRHNA; CDR2 reads SNTAGT. The germline V and J ends were trimmed by 3 bases and 5 bases, with 16 bases remaining between them. The CDR3 totals 15 residues. The data originate from a study of molecular identifiers for immune sequencing clone quantification. One entry per CDR3 protein, called by TCRdb with MiXCR from the PCR reads. The data contain about 320,000 distinct CDR3 sequences, around a fifth of them singletons. Sequenced material: naive CD8+ T cells from blood, with Jurkat cell RNA spiked in. Subset noted: FACS-sorted CD8+CD4-CCR7+CD45RA+ naive T cells. The chain links TRBV6-4 to TRBJ2-5, with D possibly matching TRBD1 (6 bases). This TCR came from a human donor in good health. Some libraries in this study had Jurkat cell RNA spiked in. This CDR3 is CASSDQGQVAETQYF. In DNA, the CDR3 is TGTGCCAGCAGTGATCAGGGGCAAGTGGCGGAGACCCAGTACTTC.